This passage covers 21 T cell receptor beta chains from one sample sequenced in a study of shared clonotypes between healthy human individuals (dated by TCRdb to the early 2020s). The protocol used for the library was the immunoSEQ multiplex PCR assay. What TCRdb holds here is the immuneACCESS table cut down to in-frame rearrangements. Part of the clones is not present; checked against another copy, under half of the missing clones reflect an unresolved V gene, and the others are unexplained. Counted in this sample were over a million clones; approximately 96% of them appeared once. The leading ten clones occupy roughly 1.2% of the sample. Sequencing was done on a sample of naive CD4+ T cells sorted from blood. The cell subset or site label on this specimen signifies: CD45RA+ positively selected. Every receptor here comes from a man aged 25 to 45 in good health.

The chain links TRBV6-4 to TRBJ2-1, with 14 bases identical to TRBD2. This CDR3 comprises 15 residues. Germline values: CDR1 MRHNA, CDR2 SNTAGT. J gave up 9 bases and V 5 bases, and 6 bases lay outside the gene matches. CDR3 residues: CASSRGLAGAFEQFF. Here the CDR3 DNA reads TGTGCCAGCAGTCGGGGACTAGCGGGAGCTTTTGAGCAGTTCTTC.

In regard to this clone: The conserved closing phenylalanine or tryptophan is absent in this CDR3, likely reflecting a read error. The V call is TRBV7-9, the J call TRBJ1-1; D gene ambiguous. V shed 5 bases and J shed 2 bases, with 12 bases lying between them. The CDR3 is made up of 14 amino acids. Germline CDR1 SEHNR, CDR2 FQNEAQ (reference sequence). The CDR3 loop is CASSQRSANTEAFL. The CDR3 DNA reads TGTGCCAGCAGCCAAAGGTCCGCTAACACTGAAGCTTTCCTT.

The rearrangement joins TRBV5-4 to TRBJ1-5; TRBD1 matches at 8 bases. The germline CDR1 and CDR2 sequences are SGHNT and YYREEE (reference sequence). CDR3 length: 15 residues. The junction had 4 bases not matched to a gene; V was cut back by 5 bases and J by 0 bases. CDR3 protein: CASSPGQGSNQPQHF. The DNA of the CDR3 is TGTGCCAGCAGTCCCGGACAGGGTAGCAATCAGCCCCAGCATTTT.

The gene calls are TRBV2 and TRBJ2-7, with D possibly TRBD2 on 6 matching bases. V shed 9 bases and J shed 5 bases, with 17 bases lying between them. Germline loops: CDR1 SNHLY, CDR2 FYNNEI. The CDR3 length is 13 residues. The CDR3: CARGGPPRDEQYF. The CDR3 DNA is TGTGCCAGGGGGGGACCTCCCCGTGACGAGCAGTACTTC.

The rearrangement joins TRBV28 to TRBJ2-1, with TRBD1 as a possible D gene (5 bases). Germline V gene lookup returns CDR1 MDHEN and CDR2 SYDVKM. The CDR3 has 16 amino acids. The V and J ends lost 10 bases and 8 bases respectively, with 27 bases between them. DNA for the CDR3: TGTGCCACCAGCCTGAGTGACAGACCCAGGATACATGAGCAGTTCTTC. This codes for CATSLSDRPRIHEQFF.

This clone was found once. The chain carries TRBV5-1 and TRBJ2-5; TRBD1 might be the D (5 bases). The ends were cut back, 3 bases at V and 4 bases at J, with 16 bases in the middle. Germline V CDR1 and CDR2: SGHRS, YFSETQ. The CDR3 runs to 15 residues. CDR3 protein: CASSSVTGKTETQYF. CDR3 nucleotide sequence: TGCGCCAGCAGCTCCGTTACAGGAAAGACAGAGACCCAGTACTTC.

The rearrangement uses TRBV6-5 and TRBJ2-6, with a weak D call TRBD2 (5 bases). V was shortened by 4 bases and J by 2 bases, with 12 bases between the two germline ends. The germline gives CDR1 MNHEY, CDR2 SVGAGI. The CDR3 runs to 16 residues. CDR3 coding DNA: TGTGCCAGCAGTTGGGCTCACGGGACTGGGGCCAACGTCCTGACTTTC. Encoded protein: CASSWAHGTGANVLTF.

This chain uses TRBV5-1 with TRBJ2-1, with 11 nucleotides matching TRBD2. Per germline, CDR1 SGHRS and CDR2 YFSETQ. The length of the CDR3 is 14 residues. Trimming at V came to 5 bases and at J to 9 bases, leaving 7 bases not matched to a gene. The CDR3 here is CASRVAGGPGEQFF. The CDR3 nucleotides read TGCGCCAGCAGGGTAGCGGGAGGGCCAGGTGAGCAGTTCTTC.

The chain uses TRBV11-2 and TRBJ2-1; tentatively, D is TRBD2 (5 bases). Germline V gene sequence: CDR1 SGHAT, CDR2 FQNNGV. V shed 1 base and J shed 3 bases, with 13 bases lying between them. The CDR3 consists of 16 residues. The CDR3 nucleotides are TGTGCCAGCAGCTTAGTTCCGGGATCGGGCTACAATGAGCAGTTCTTC. Its translation: CASSLVPGSGYNEQFF.

The J gene is TRBJ1-4, the V gene TRBV19; 10 nucleotides line up with TRBD1. The CDR3 contains 15 residues. After removal of 5 bases from V and 7 bases from J, the junction contained 7 bases not matched to a gene. Germline V gene sequence: CDR1 LNHDA, CDR2 SQIVND (reference sequence). Here the CDR3 reads CASSLRDRGREKLFF. CDR3 in DNA: TGTGCCAGTAGTCTACGGGACAGGGGTCGTGAAAAACTGTTTTTT.

This sequence joins TRBV7-2 and TRBJ2-1; D perhaps matches TRBD2 (7 bases). CDR3 length equals 21 residues. In germline, CDR1 is SGHTA, CDR2 FQGNSA. V was cut by 0 bases and J by 5 bases, with 29 bases left in between. The CDR3 loop reads CASSLARWGGAEGPSHNEQFF. Written as DNA, the CDR3 is TGTGCCAGCAGCTTAGCGCGGTGGGGGGGCGCGGAGGGACCAAGCCACAATGAGCAGTTCTTC.

This clone was recorded only once. The chain employs TRBV5-1 and TRBJ1-1; 7 nucleotides line up with TRBD1. Germline loops: CDR1 SGHRS, CDR2 YFSETQ. With 3 bases clipped from V and 0 bases from J, the junction kept 5 bases outside the gene matches. The CDR3 is 15 amino acids. CDR3 in DNA: TGCGCCAGCAGCTCGAAAGACAGGGTGAACACTGAAGCTTTCTTT. It translates to CASSSKDRVNTEAFF.

The chain uses TRBV11-2 and TRBJ2-5; 8 bases agree with TRBD2. Germline CDR1 and CDR2: SGHAT and FQNNGV. The V and J ends lost 2 bases and 5 bases, in that order; junction bases with no gene match: 19. The CDR3 consists of 19 residues. This CDR3 is CASSLYPGLVPNQAETQYF. Written as DNA, the CDR3 is TGTGCCAGCAGCTTATACCCGGGACTAGTACCCAACCAGGCGGAGACCCAGTACTTC.

The chain combines TRBV5-1 with TRBJ2-1; 7 positions agree with TRBD2. This CDR3 is built from 16 residues. Trimming cost V 0 bases and J 1 base; bases outside gene matches: 4. Germline CDR1 reads SGHRS; CDR2 reads YFSETQ. The DNA of the CDR3 is TGCGCCAGCAGCTTGGAAAGACTAGCTTCCTACAATGAGCAGTTCTTC. Translation: CASSLERLASYNEQFF.

The chain employs TRBV7-9 and TRBJ2-5, with 7 bases aligning to TRBD2. J was trimmed by 3 bases and V by 5 bases; bases with no gene match: 9. Per the germline V gene, CDR1 is SEHNR and CDR2 is FQNEAQ (reference sequence). The CDR3 has 15 residues. Here the CDR3 reads CASSRREALEETQYF. The DNA of the CDR3 is TGTGCCAGCAGCCGACGGGAGGCCTTAGAAGAGACCCAGTACTTC.

The chain links TRBV7-9 to TRBJ2-1; D might be TRBD2 (5 bases). Germline V gene lookup returns CDR1 SEHNR and CDR2 FQNEAQ (reference sequence). V was trimmed by 1 base and J by 2 bases, leaving 12 bases between them. The CDR3 contains 16 residues. DNA for the CDR3: TGTGCCAGCAGCTTAGTTCAGAGGGTTACCTACAATGAGCAGTTCTTC. This codes for CASSLVQRVTYNEQFF.

In DNA form, the CDR3 reads TGTGCCAGCAGTTTTGGGTCAGGGGGGACCCAGTACTTC. It encodes CASSFGSGGTQYF. The chain carries TRBV28 and TRBJ2-5; 7 positions agree with TRBD1. Germline CDR1 and CDR2: MDHEN and SYDVKM. V shed 3 bases and J 7 bases; nucleotides not matched to a gene: 5. The length of the CDR3 is 13 residues.

This chain links TRBV5-4 with TRBJ1-1, with 10 positions matching TRBD1. Germline CDR1 reads SGHNT; CDR2 reads YYREEE (reference sequence). Trimming at V came to 4 bases and at J to 5 bases, leaving 17 bases not matched to a gene. The CDR3 length is 18 residues. The CDR3 is CASSPRGTGALVGTEAFF. CDR3 bases: TGTGCCAGCAGCCCCCGAGGGACAGGGGCACTCGTGGGGACTGAAGCTTTCTTT.

The chain employs TRBV14 and TRBJ2-7, with no clear D. This CDR3 contains 15 residues. V was cut by 1 base and J by 2 bases, with 12 bases left in between. CDR1 is SGHDN, CDR2 FVKESK, per germline. The CDR3 region is CASSQAISWTYEQYF. The CDR3 DNA is TGTGCCAGCAGCCAAGCGATATCCTGGACCTACGAGCAGTACTTC.

To note about this clone: This sample includes further DNA sequences coding for the same CDR3. This chain uses TRBV5-1 with TRBJ2-1, with TRBD2 matching over 10 bases. V lost 0 bases and J lost 8; bases outside the gene matches: 8. The CDR3 length is 16 residues. Germline V gene sequence: CDR1 SGHRS, CDR2 YFSETQ. The CDR3 DNA follows: TGCGCCAGCAGCTTGGGTCTAGCGGGAGATCTGGATGAGCAGTTCTTC. Translating it yields CASSLGLAGDLDEQFF.

The genes are TRBV5-4 and TRBJ1-2; 9 positions agree with TRBD1. V was pared by 3 bases and J by 8 bases, with 14 bases of the junction left unmatched. This CDR3 is built from 16 residues. CDR1 SGHNT and CDR2 YYREEE come from the germline V gene (reference sequence). The CDR3: CASSSKMTGGGIGYTF. In DNA, the CDR3 is TGTGCCAGCAGCTCGAAAATGACAGGGGGAGGGATCGGCTACACCTTC.